Each of the 2 T cell receptor beta chains below was sequenced from the same sample in a study of PD-L1 blockade in urothelial cancer. Assay used: immunoSEQ multiplex PCR; TCRdb lists only in-frame clones, some missing. The data contain about 130,000 clones, about 84% of them singletons. Documented time point: peripheral blood 6 weeks after treatment start. Material: PBMCs, obtained around atezolizumab (anti-PD-L1) treatment. These receptors all come from a man aged 45-60 years with urothelial cancer.

This chain connects TRBV2 to TRBJ1-2; 8 nucleotides line up with TRBD1. V shed 6 bases, J shed 7 bases, and the junction held 4 bases outside the gene matches. CDR1 SNHLY and CDR2 FYNNEI come from the germline V gene. The CDR3 loop spans 12 amino acids. CDR3 sequence reads: CASRRTGSGYTF. DNA of the CDR3: TGTGCCAGCAGACGGACAGGGTCTGGCTACACCTTC.

This chain connects TRBV2 to TRBJ2-1; D gene unclear. CDR3 length equals 13 residues. Germline lookup yields CDR1 SNHLY and CDR2 FYNNEI. The V gene lost 7 bases and the J gene lost 0 bases, with 7 bases spanning the gap. The chain's CDR3 is CASTRSSYNEQFF. CDR3 DNA sequence: TGTGCCAGCACACGTAGCTCCTACAATGAGCAGTTCTTC.